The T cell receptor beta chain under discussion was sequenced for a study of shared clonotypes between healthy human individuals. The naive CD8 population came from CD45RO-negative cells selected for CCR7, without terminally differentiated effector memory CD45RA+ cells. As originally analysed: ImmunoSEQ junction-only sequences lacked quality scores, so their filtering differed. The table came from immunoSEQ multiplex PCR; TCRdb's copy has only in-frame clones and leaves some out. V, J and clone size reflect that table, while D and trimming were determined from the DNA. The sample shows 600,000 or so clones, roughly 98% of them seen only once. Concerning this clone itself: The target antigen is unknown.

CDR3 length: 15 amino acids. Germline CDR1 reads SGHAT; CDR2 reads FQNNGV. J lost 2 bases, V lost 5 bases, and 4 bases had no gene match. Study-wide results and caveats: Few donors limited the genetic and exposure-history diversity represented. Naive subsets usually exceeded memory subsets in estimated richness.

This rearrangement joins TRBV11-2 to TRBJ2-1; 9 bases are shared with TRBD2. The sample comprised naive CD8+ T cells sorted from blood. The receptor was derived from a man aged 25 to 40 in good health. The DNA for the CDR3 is TGTGCCAGCAGCGAGCGGGAGGCGACCTACAATGAGCAGTTCTTC. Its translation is CASSEREATYNEQFF.